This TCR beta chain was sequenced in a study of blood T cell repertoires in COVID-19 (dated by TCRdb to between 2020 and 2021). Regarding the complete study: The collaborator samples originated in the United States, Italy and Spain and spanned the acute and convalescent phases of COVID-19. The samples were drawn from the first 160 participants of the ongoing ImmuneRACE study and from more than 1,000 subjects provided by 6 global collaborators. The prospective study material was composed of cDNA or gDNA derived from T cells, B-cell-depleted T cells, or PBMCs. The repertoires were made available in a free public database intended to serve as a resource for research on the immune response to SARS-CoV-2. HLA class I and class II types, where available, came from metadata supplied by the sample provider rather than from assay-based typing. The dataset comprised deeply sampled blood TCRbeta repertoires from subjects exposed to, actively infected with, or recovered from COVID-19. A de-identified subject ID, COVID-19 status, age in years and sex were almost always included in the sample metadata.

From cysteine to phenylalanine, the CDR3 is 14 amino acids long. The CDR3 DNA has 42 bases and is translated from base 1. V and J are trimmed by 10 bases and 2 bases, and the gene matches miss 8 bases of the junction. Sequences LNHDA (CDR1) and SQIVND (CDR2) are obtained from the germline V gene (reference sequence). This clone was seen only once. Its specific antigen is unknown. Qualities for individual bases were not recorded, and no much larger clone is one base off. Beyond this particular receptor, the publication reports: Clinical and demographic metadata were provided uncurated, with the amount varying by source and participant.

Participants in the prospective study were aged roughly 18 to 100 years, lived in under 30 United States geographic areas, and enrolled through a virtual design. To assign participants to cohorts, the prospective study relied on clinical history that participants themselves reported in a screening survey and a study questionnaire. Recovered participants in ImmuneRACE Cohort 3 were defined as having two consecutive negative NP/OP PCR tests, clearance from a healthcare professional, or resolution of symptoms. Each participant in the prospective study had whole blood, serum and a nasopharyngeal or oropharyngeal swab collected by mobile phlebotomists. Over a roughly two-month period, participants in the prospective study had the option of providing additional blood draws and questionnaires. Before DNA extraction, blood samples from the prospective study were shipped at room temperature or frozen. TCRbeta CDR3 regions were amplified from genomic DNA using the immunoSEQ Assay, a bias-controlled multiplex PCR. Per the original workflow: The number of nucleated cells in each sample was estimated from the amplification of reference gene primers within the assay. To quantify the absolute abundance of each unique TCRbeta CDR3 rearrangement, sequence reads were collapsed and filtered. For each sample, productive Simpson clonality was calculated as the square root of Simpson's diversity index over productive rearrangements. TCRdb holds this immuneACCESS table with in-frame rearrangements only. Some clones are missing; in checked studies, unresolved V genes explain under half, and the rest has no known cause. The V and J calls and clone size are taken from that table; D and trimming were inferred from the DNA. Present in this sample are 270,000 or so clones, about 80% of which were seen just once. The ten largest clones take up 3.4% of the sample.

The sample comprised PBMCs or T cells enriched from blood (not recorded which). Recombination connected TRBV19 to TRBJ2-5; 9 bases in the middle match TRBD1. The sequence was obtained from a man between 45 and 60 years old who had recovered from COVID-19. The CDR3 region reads CATGGTGIQETQYF. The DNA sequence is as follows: TGTGCCACTGGTGGGACAGGGATTCAAGAGACCCAGTACTTC.